One sample yielded the 14 T cell receptor beta chains listed below, sequenced in a study of T cells in Graves' hyperthyroidism and ophthalmopathy. TCR beta CDR3 region amplification was performed from RNA transcripts. The HTBI primer set was used in a first-round RT-PCR of the TCR CDR3. TCRdb independently ran MiXCR on the multiplex PCR reads; one entry per CDR3 protein. The sample lists fewer than 850,000 distinct CDR3 sequences; 15% to 20% were seen once. Material for sequencing was blood. All receptors come from a man aged 50-59 years with Graves' hyperthyroidism.

V gene TRBV4-3 combines with J gene TRBJ2-2, with no clear D. The CDR3 totals 17 residues. V was pared by 1 base and J by 3 bases, with 15 bases between. Germline values: CDR1 LGHNA, CDR2 YSLEER. The CDR3 DNA reads as TGCGCCAGCAGCCAAGGATTCATAGTGTGGCACACCGGGGAGCTGTTTTTT. Translated: CASSQGFIVWHTGELFF.

This clonotype was detected many times. The J gene is TRBJ2-7, the V gene TRBV28, with 7 bases matching TRBD1. The CDR3 runs 15 residues. J gave up 7 bases and V 5 bases, and 14 bases lay outside the gene matches. Germline V gene lookup returns CDR1 MDHEN and CDR2 SYDVKM. CDR3 bases: TGTGCCAGCAGTCCCTCGGCAACGGGGACAGATGAGCAGTACTTC. It is translated as CASSPSATGTDEQYF.

To note about this clonotype: A much larger clone differs by one base, so this may be a read error. The V call is TRBV11-1, the J call TRBJ1-3; D possibly corresponds to TRBD1 (5 bases). Per germline, CDR1 SGHAT and CDR2 FQDESV (reference sequence). The CDR3 is made up of 16 amino acids. The CDR3 sequence: CASSNPDMASGNAIYF. CDR3 nucleotides: TGTGCCAGCAGTAACCCGGACATGGCCTCTGGAAACGCCATATATTTT.

The sample holds a few counts of this clonotype. This rearrangement joins TRBV27 to TRBJ2-1; D may match TRBD1 or TRBD2 (6 bases each). The CDR3 sequence is 14 residues long. V was cut by 3 bases and J by 8 bases, with 14 bases left in between. CDR1 MNHEY and CDR2 SMNVEV come from the germline V gene (reference sequence). The CDR3, as DNA: TGTGCCAGCAGTTTGGGGGGCCCCCGGTATGAGCAGTTCTTC. This encodes CASSLGGPRYEQFF.

This clonotype was recorded a few times. The chain combines TRBV7-3 with TRBJ2-1; D ambiguous. V lost 1 base, J lost 6 bases, and 10 bases lay in between. This CDR3 is built from 14 residues. Germline assignment: CDR1 SGHTA and CDR2 FQGTGA. The CDR3 reads CASSLSTEFNEQFF. In nucleotides, the CDR3 is TGTGCCAGCAGCTTAAGTACAGAGTTCAATGAGCAGTTCTTC.

This clonotype was observed many times. The J gene is TRBJ1-1, the V gene TRBV2, with 9 bases aligning to TRBD1. This CDR3 contains 14 residues. Germline V CDR1 and CDR2: SNHLY, FYNNEI. With V trimmed by 4 bases and J by 4 bases, 4 bases remained unmatched. The CDR3 DNA reads as TGTGCCAGCAGTGTGGGACAGGGCACCACTGAAGCTTTCTTT. This translates into CASSVGQGTTEAFF.

The chain combines TRBV19 with TRBJ1-1, with TRBD1 matching over 9 bases. J gave up 4 bases and V 7 bases, and 4 bases lay outside the gene matches. Germline CDR1 reads LNHDA; CDR2 reads SQIVND (reference sequence). There are 13 residues in the CDR3. CDR3: CASIGQGFTEAFF. CDR3 nucleotide sequence: TGTGCCAGTATCGGACAGGGGTTCACTGAAGCTTTCTTT. The variable domain in full, completed from reference TRBV19 and TRBJ1-1, reads DGGITQSPKYLFRKEGQNVTLSCEQNLNHDAMYWYRQDPGQGLRLIYYSQIVNDFQKGDIAEGYSVSREKKESFPLTVTSAQKNPTAFYLCASIGQGFTEAFFGQGTRLTVV.

The table lists this clonotype with a count of one. Being one base from a much bigger clone, this may be a read error. The V gene is TRBV20-1, the J gene TRBJ2-2; 13 nucleotides line up with TRBD2. Germline V CDR1 and CDR2: DFQATT, SNEGSKA (reference sequence). The CDR3 is made up of 17 amino acids. In nucleotides, the CDR3 is TGCAGTGCTATTGAGGGACTAGCGGGAAGTATTGCCGGGGAGCCGTTTTTT. Residues: CSAIEGLAGSIAGEPFF.

At least ten counts were recorded for this clonotype. The rearrangement uses TRBV6-2 or TRBV6-3 and TRBJ2-2; D gene unclear. The CDR3 contains 14 residues. V was clipped by 0 bases and J by 2 bases, with 4 bases between them. Germline V gene sequence: CDR1 MNHEY, CDR2 SVGEGT. CDR3 protein: CASSYSTNTGELFF. In nucleotides, the CDR3 is TGTGCCAGCAGTTACTCCACCAACACCGGGGAGCTGTTTTTT.

V gene TRBV3-1 combines with J gene TRBJ2-5; possibly TRBD1 for D (5 bases). Germline V gene data show CDR1 as LGHDT and CDR2 as YNNKEL (reference sequence). The ends were cut back, 8 bases at V and 1 base at J, with 11 bases in the middle. The CDR3 is made up of 13 amino acids. DNA for the CDR3: TGTGCCAGCGCAGGGCGTGTCCAAGAGACCCAGTACTTC. This gives the protein CASAGRVQETQYF.

There are many counts of this clonotype. CDR3 sequence (DNA): TGTGCCAGCAGCTTATTTTCACTCCGGACTTTTCGCACAGATACGCAGTATTTT. Translation: CASSLFSLRTFRTDTQYF. J is TRBJ2-3 and V is TRBV11-2; a possible D gene is TRBD2 (5 bases). Germline CDR1 SGHAT, CDR2 FQNNGV. This CDR3 is built from 18 residues. The ends were cut back, 2 bases at V and 1 base at J, with 19 bases in the middle.

This clonotype was observed many times. The rearrangement uses TRBV12-3 or TRBV12-4 and TRBJ2-5; the D gene is possibly TRBD2 (6 bases). The CDR3 totals 13 residues. V was shortened by 3 bases and J by 5 bases, with 10 bases between the two germline ends. The CDR3 reads CASSLTRTETQYF. In DNA form, the CDR3 reads TGTGCCAGCAGTTTGACTAGGACGGAGACCCAGTACTTC.

This clonotype came up a few times. The chain recombines TRBV24-1 with TRBJ2-4; D unresolved. Looked up from germline, CDR1 is KGHDR and CDR2 is SFDVKD. The CDR3 consists of 11 residues. The V and J ends lost 0 bases and 9 bases respectively, with 2 bases between them. The CDR3 DNA follows: TGTGCCACCAGTGATTTGCGCATTCAGTACTTC. Translated: CATSDLRIQYF.

The sample holds many counts of this clonotype. Here the CDR3 reads CASSRGRSGNTEAFF. For the CDR3, the DNA is TGTGCCAGCAGTAGAGGAAGGTCGGGGAACACTGAAGCTTTCTTT. The V gene is TRBV6-1, the J gene TRBJ1-1; unclear D gene. Germline CDR1 reads MNHNS; CDR2 reads SASEGT. The CDR3 totals 15 residues. V was cut by 5 bases and J by 1 base, with 14 bases left in between.